The clone carrying this TCR beta chain was recorded many times. Its target is not known. The lymph nodes were axillary draining lymph nodes from breast cancer patients. This sample is part of a study of breast tumors, draining lymph nodes, adjacent tissues. Findings and caveats of the study: The lymph node origin of tumor T cells was framed as consistent with a hypothesis, not demonstrated. Tumors had less TCR diversity than lymph nodes, more than nontumor tissue. Findings are consistent with lymph node origin and intratumoral expansion of most tumor T cells.

With V trimmed by 6 bases and J by 9 bases, 8 bases remained unmatched. The CDR3 runs 14 residues. Germline loops: CDR1 MNHNS, CDR2 SASEGT. TCRdb re-called the multiplex PCR reads with MiXCR, one entry per CDR3 protein. Seen here are some 120,000 distinct CDR3 sequences, 15% to 20% observed once, and the top ten hold over 3%. The specimen sequenced was axillary lymph node tissue. The clonotype comes from a female donor with breast cancer. Some clones in this sample may be carry-over from other donors' samples. This chain connects TRBV6-1 to TRBJ2-1; 10 bases are shared with TRBD1. The CDR3 reads CASSWGTGVGEQFF. The CDR3 DNA follows: TGTGCCAGCAGCTGGGGGACAGGGGTAGGTGAGCAGTTCTTC.